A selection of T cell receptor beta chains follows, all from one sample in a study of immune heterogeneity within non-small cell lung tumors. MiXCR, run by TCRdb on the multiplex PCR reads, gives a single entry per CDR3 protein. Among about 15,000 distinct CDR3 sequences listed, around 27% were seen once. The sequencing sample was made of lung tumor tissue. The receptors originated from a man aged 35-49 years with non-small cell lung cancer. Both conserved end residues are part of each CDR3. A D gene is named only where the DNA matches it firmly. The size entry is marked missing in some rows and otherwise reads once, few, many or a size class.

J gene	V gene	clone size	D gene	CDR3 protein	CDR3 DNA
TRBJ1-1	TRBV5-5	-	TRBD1	CASRPNRDRNTEAFF	TGTGCCAGCAGACCAAACCGGGACAGGAACACTGAAGCTTTCTTT
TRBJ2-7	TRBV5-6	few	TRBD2	CASSLVGLAGVGEQYF	TGTGCCAGCAGCTTGGTTGGACTAGCGGGAGTCGGCGAGCAGTACTTC
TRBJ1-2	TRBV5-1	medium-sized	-	CASSLDRENYGYTF	TGCGCCAGCAGCTTGGACAGGGAAAACTATGGCTACACCTTC
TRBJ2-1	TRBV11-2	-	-	CASRGLGNEQFF	TGTGCCAGCCGGGGACTGGGAAATGAGCAGTTCTTC
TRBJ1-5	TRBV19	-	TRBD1	CASSPGTGSGNQPQHF	TGTGCCAGTAGTCCAGGGACAGGGTCCGGCAATCAGCCCCAGCATTTT
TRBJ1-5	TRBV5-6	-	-	CASSFTGLGNQPQHF	TGTGCCAGCAGCTTCACAGGGCTAGGGAATCAGCCCCAGCATTTT
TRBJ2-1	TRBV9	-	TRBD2	CASSVENPGLAGGEEQFF	TGTGCCAGCAGCGTAGAGAACCCGGGACTAGCGGGAGGAGAAGAGCAGTTCTTC
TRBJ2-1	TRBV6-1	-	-	CASSRRASSYNEQFF	TGTGCCAGCAGTCGGAGGGCTAGCTCCTACAATGAGCAGTTCTTC
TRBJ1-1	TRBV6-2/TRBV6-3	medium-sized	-	CASQGIMNTEAFF	TGTGCCAGTCAGGGTATTATGAACACTGAAGCTTTCTTT
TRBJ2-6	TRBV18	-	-	CASSRWGAGANVLTF	TGTGCCAGCTCCCGGTGGGGCGCTGGGGCCAACGTCCTGACTTTC
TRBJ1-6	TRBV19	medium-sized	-	CASGGDTYSPLHF	TGTGCCAGTGGGGGGGACACGTATTCACCCCTCCACTTT
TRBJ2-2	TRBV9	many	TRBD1	CASSAISPGQGHGELFF	TGTGCCAGCAGCGCGATATCACCGGGACAGGGTCACGGGGAGCTGTTTTTT
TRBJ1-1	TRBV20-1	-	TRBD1	CSARPPQGAGTEAFF	TGCAGTGCTCGGCCCCCACAGGGGGCGGGCACTGAAGCTTTCTTT
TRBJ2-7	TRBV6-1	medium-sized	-	CASSEQGTPKAYF	TGTGCCAGCAGTGAACAGGGGACTCCTAAAGCGTACTTC
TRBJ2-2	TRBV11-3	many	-	CASQSGRRELFF	TGTGCCAGCCAGAGCGGACGGCGGGAGCTGTTTTTT
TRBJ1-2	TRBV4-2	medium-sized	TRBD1	CASSQSSNRGGYTF	TGTGCCAGCAGCCAATCCTCTAACAGGGGTGGCTACACCTTC
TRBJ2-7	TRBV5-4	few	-	CASSPGSRGTYEQYF	TGTGCCAGCAGCCCTGGGTCTCGGGGCACCTACGAGCAGTACTTC
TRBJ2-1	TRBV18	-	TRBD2	CASSPSGAGSYNDQFF	TGTGCCAGCTCACCTAGCGGGGCAGGCTCCTACAATGATCAGTTCTTC
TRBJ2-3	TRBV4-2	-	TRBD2	CASSQGFGASGIDTQYF	TGTGCCAGCAGCCAAGGCTTCGGGGCTAGCGGGATTGATACGCAGTATTTT
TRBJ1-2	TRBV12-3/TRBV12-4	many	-	CASRYEGTTNGYTF	TGTGCCAGCAGATACGAAGGGACCACCAATGGCTACACCTTC
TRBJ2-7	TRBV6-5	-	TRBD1	CASIYSKDRGIIEQYF	TGTGCCAGCATTTACTCGAAGGACAGGGGAATTATCGAGCAGTACTTC
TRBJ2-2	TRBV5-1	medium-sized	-	CASSRLASNTGELFF	TGCGCCAGCAGCCGTCTCGCCTCGAACACCGGGGAGCTGTTTTTT
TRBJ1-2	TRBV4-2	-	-	CASSQDQSGPYYCYTF	TGTGCCAGCAGCCAAGATCAATCAGGCCCGTACTATTGCTACACCTTC
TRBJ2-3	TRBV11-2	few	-	CASSLGDLGPQYF	TGTGCCAGCAGCTTAGGCGATCTAGGTCCGCAGTATTTT
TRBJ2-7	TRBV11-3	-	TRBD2	CASGSGASSYEQYF	TGTGCCAGCGGTAGCGGGGCTAGCTCCTACGAGCAGTACTTC
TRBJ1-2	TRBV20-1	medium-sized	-	CSAWSMNYGYTF	TGCAGTGCCTGGAGCATGAACTATGGCTACACCTTC
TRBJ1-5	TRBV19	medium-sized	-	CASSIQGINQPQHF	TGTGCCAGTAGTATACAGGGGATCAATCAGCCCCAGCATTTT
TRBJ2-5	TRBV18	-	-	CASSPPRPHQETQYF	TGTGCCAGCTCACCGCCCCGGCCACATCAAGAGACCCAGTACTTC
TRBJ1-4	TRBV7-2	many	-	CASSTALTQGIGNEKLFF	TGTGCCAGCAGCACCGCCTTGACCCAGGGAATCGGGAATGAAAAACTGTTTTTT
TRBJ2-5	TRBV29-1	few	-	CSGSEIRETQYF	TGCAGCGGGTCAGAAATACGAGAGACCCAGTACTTC
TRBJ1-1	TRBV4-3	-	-	CASSQDRRIEAFF	TGCGCCAGCAGCCAAGATCGGCGGATTGAAGCTTTCTTT